This T cell receptor beta chain was sequenced in a study of OX40 agonist ivuxolimab in advanced cancers. As for the study in general: The group had a mean age of approximately 60 years, ranged from about 20 to 79, and was 80% to 85% male.

V lost 2 bases to trimming and J lost 0 bases, with 9 bases between them. CDR1 is MDHEN, CDR2 SYDVKM, per germline. This CDR3 spans 15 amino acids. Data came from immunoSEQ multiplex PCR; TCRdb stores just in-frame clones and leaves some out. The sample comprises more than 70,000 clones, over 75% of which are singletons, and more than 0.5% rests with the top ten. For this clone: Its matching antigen is unknown.

Study-level findings and limits: Expanded clones were, on average, more numerous among CD8+ T cells than CD4+.

The specimen was CD4+ or CD8+ T cells sorted from blood, collected in a trial of the OX40 agonist ivuxolimab. The genes are TRBV28 and TRBJ2-3; TRBD2 might be the D (5 bases). This TCR derives from an adult with an advanced solid tumor such as melanoma, head and neck, liver or kidney cancer. In DNA form, the CDR3 reads TGTGCCAGCAGTTTACCGGGGTCTAGCACAGATACGCAGTATTTT. This codes for CASSLPGSSTDTQYF.